A selection of T cell receptor beta chains follows, all from one sample in a study of identical twins. TCRdb used MiXCR to reprocess the 5' RACE reads, holding one entry per CDR3 protein. Seen here are some 200,000 distinct CDR3 sequences, 7.5% observed once, and the top ten hold less than 2%. This same sample was also part of a study on yellow fever vaccine responses in identical twins.

The sequenced sample consisted of memory (CD45RO+) T cells sorted from blood. The receptors come from a woman younger than 35 in good health. Both conserved end residues are part of each CDR3. A D gene is named only where the DNA matches it firmly. Only part of the rows carry a size: once, few, many, or a class if the clone is expanded.

V gene,clone size,J gene,D gene,CDR3 DNA,CDR3 protein
TRBV5-6,-,TRBJ2-5,TRBD1,TGTGCCAGCAGCTATACAGGGGTTGAGACCCAGTACTTC,CASSYTGVETQYF
TRBV7-9,few,TRBJ1-1,-,TGTGCCAGCAGTACAACAGTCGGGAACACTGAAGCTTTCTTT,CASSTTVGNTEAFF
TRBV20-1,many,TRBJ2-1,-,TGCAGTGCTAGGCGTAGTAGGATTGATCCCCTCCCCAGCTCCTACAATGAGCAGTTCTTC,CSARRSRIDPLPSSYNEQFF
TRBV20-1,many,TRBJ2-1,TRBD1,TGCAGTCCTAGGGACAGGGTGTTATATGAGCAGTTCTTC,CSPRDRVLYEQFF
TRBV7-9,-,TRBJ2-5,TRBD1,TGTGCCAGCAGCTCGGGGACAGACCAAGAGACCCAGTACTTC,CASSSGTDQETQYF
TRBV20-1,few,TRBJ2-5,-,TGCAGTGCTAGAGGGGCCCGACGACAAGAGACCCAGTACTTC,CSARGARRQETQYF
TRBV5-1,few,TRBJ2-7,-,TGCGCCAGCAGCTTCCAGGAGTCCTACGAGCAGTACTTC,CASSFQESYEQYF
TRBV10-3,many,TRBJ2-3,TRBD2,TGTGCCACCAGCGGACTAGCGGGCACAGATACGCAGTATTTT,CATSGLAGTDTQYF
TRBV5-6,-,TRBJ2-7,TRBD1,TGTGCCAGCAGCTTTCGCGGGACAGGGTCCTACGAGCAGTACTTC,CASSFRGTGSYEQYF
TRBV4-3,few,TRBJ2-3,TRBD1,TGCGCCAGCAGCCAAGACCCGGACAGGGTAGTTGGTACAGATACGCAGTATTTT,CASSQDPDRVVGTDTQYF
TRBV20-1,many,TRBJ1-2,-,TGCAGTGCCAACCCAAGGGGAGGGAACTATGGCTACACCTTC,CSANPRGGNYGYTF
TRBV10-3,many,TRBJ1-5,-,TGTGCCATCAGTGAGTCACCTGGTCAGCCCCAGCATTTT,CAISESPGQPQHF
TRBV5-1,many,TRBJ2-1,TRBD1,TGCGCCAGCGGGACAGGGGGCTACAATGAGCAGTTCTTC,CASGTGGYNEQFF
TRBV7-9,few,TRBJ2-5,-,TGTGCCAGCAGCTCCTGGGGGTTACTGGAAGAGACCCAGTACTTC,CASSSWGLLEETQYF
TRBV27,-,TRBJ2-7,-,TGTGCCAGCAGCTTCTTGCAAGCGGGCCCCTACGAGCAGTACTTC,CASSFLQAGPYEQYF
TRBV7-2,few,TRBJ2-1,TRBD1,TGTGCCAGCAGCTTAGGGGGGAACAGGGGCGATGAGCAGTTCTTC,CASSLGGNRGDEQFF
TRBV7-9,-,TRBJ2-7,-,TGTGCCAGCAGCACCGGGACAACCTACGAGCAGTACTTC,CASSTGTTYEQYF
TRBV27,-,TRBJ1-6,TRBD1,TGTGCCAGCAGTTTACCCTCGGGACAGGGGGTGATGTCACCCCTCCACTTT,CASSLPSGQGVMSPLHF
TRBV7-6,many,TRBJ2-4,TRBD2,TGTGCCAGCAGCTTATCCCCGAGGGGTAGCGGGGACCGACTGGGGGCCAAAAACATTCAGTACTTC,CASSLSPRGSGDRLGAKNIQYF
TRBV20-1,-,TRBJ2-5,-,TGCAGTGCTAGAGGGGCAGGGATTGAGACCCAGTACTTC,CSARGAGIETQYF
TRBV7-9,few,TRBJ1-2,TRBD1,TGTGCCAGCAGCTTAGCGGACAGGGGGCCCGGCTACACCTTC,CASSLADRGPGYTF
TRBV29-1,many,TRBJ1-6,TRBD1,TGCAGCGTCCGGGACAGGGAGTATTCACCCCTCCACTTT,CSVRDREYSPLHF
TRBV7-9,many,TRBJ1-4,-,TGTGCCAGCAGCTCTACCCCTGCAACTAATGAAAAACTGTTTTTT,CASSSTPATNEKLFF
TRBV7-2,many,TRBJ2-7,-,TGTGCCAGCAGTTTTATCAGCGGGTCTCCCGAGCAGTACTTC,CASSFISGSPEQYF
TRBV7-2,-,TRBJ2-5,TRBD2,TGTGCCAGCAGACCTGTAGCGGGGGGGAAAGAGACCCAGTACTTC,CASRPVAGGKETQYF
TRBV28,-,TRBJ2-7,-,TGTGCCAGCAGTTTAGAGGACGGAGTCTACGAGCAGTACTTC,CASSLEDGVYEQYF
TRBV29-1,-,TRBJ2-2,-,TGCAGCGCTAATTTAGGGGGGGACGGGGAGCTGTTTTTT,CSANLGGDGELFF
TRBV12-3/TRBV12-4,many,TRBJ2-7,TRBD2,TGTGCCAGCAGTTCCCAATTAGCGGGAGGGGGCTCCGAGCAGTACTTC,CASSSQLAGGGSEQYF
TRBV11-2,-,TRBJ2-1,-,TGTGCCAGCAGCCCGCCGGACAGACGCGATGAGCAGTTCTTC,CASSPPDRRDEQFF
TRBV14,many,TRBJ1-1,-,TGTGCCAGCAGCCAAGATTCAGCACTACAGAACACTGAAGCTTTCTTT,CASSQDSALQNTEAFF
TRBV15,many,TRBJ2-3,-,TGTGCCACCAATGAGAATACGCAGTATTTT,CATNENTQYF
TRBV10-3,few,TRBJ2-6,TRBD1,TGTGCCATCAGTGGACAGGGGAGCTCTGGGGCCAACGTCCTGACTTTC,CAISGQGSSGANVLTF
TRBV27,-,TRBJ2-5,TRBD1,TGTGCCAGCACTACTAGGACAGGGATGGACCAAGAGACCCAGTACTTC,CASTTRTGMDQETQYF
TRBV18,-,TRBJ1-5,-,TGTGCCAGCTCACCACCGGGAAAGGATAGCAATCAGCCCCAGCATTTT,CASSPPGKDSNQPQHF
TRBV28,many,TRBJ2-5,-,TGTGCCAGCAGGCCAGGGGGGGTTGCAGAGACCCAGTACTTC,CASRPGGVAETQYF
TRBV27,-,TRBJ2-7,-,TGTGCCAGCAGTTTTTTGCCGCGGGGTTCAACCTACGAGCAGTACTTC,CASSFLPRGSTYEQYF
TRBV10-3,few,TRBJ1-4,-,TGTGCCACCCGGGACACAGGAAGGGAAAAACTGTTTTTT,CATRDTGREKLFF
TRBV6-2/TRBV6-3,many,TRBJ2-7,-,TGTGCCAGCACCCGGACTCCGTCTGGGTACGAGCAGTACTTC,CASTRTPSGYEQYF
TRBV12-5,many,TRBJ2-1,-,TGTGCTAGTGGTTCGCAACGGGGGAGCTCCTACAATGAGCAGTTCTTC,CASGSQRGSSYNEQFF
TRBV7-8,-,TRBJ2-7,-,TGTGCCAGCAGCTTAGTGAGGGACGGGCCCCACGAGCAGTACTTC,CASSLVRDGPHEQYF
TRBV7-8,many,TRBJ1-5,-,TGTGCCAGCAGCTTAGCAGGGGAGTATCAGCCCCAGCATTTT,CASSLAGEYQPQHF
TRBV7-9,few,TRBJ2-1,TRBD2,TGTGCCAGCAGCTCCGGAGGCACTAGCGTTTTCACACTCTTC,CASSSGGTSVFTLF
TRBV12-3/TRBV12-4,many,TRBJ2-2,-,TGTGCCAGCAACCTTGAAGGAGGTGCCGGGGAGCTGTTTTTT,CASNLEGGAGELFF
TRBV12-3/TRBV12-4,many,TRBJ2-1,TRBD2,TGTGCCAGCAGCTCGACTAGCGGGAGAGGCGATGAGCAGTTCTTC,CASSSTSGRGDEQFF
TRBV7-9,-,TRBJ2-1,TRBD2,TGTGCCAGCAGTTACGCCCCTCTAGCGGGGGAGCACAATGAGCAGTTCTTC,CASSYAPLAGEHNEQFF
TRBV12-3/TRBV12-4,many,TRBJ1-2,-,TGTGCCAGCAGACTAGAGGGAGGCTACACCTTC,CASRLEGGYTF
TRBV6-5,many,TRBJ1-6,-,TGTGCCAGCAGTTCCCTCGGGAGTTTACCCCTCCACTTT,CASSSLGSLPLHF
TRBV7-3,few,TRBJ1-2,TRBD1,TGTGCCAGCAGCTTGCCCGGACAGGGACCTCTCTATGGCTACACCTTC,CASSLPGQGPLYGYTF